This T cell receptor beta chain comes out of a study of vaccination effects on CD4 cells after COVID-19. The study's findings and limits: Both infection-induced and vaccine-induced clones contracted markedly at late post-vaccination timepoints. No early post-infection timepoints were available in the study, which also included few convalescent patients.

Scientists isolated CD4+ T cells after a roughly 9-day culture period ended. It was two doses of either the BNT162b2 or mRNA-1273 vaccine that participants received. The authors replaced half the medium with IL-2 medium on days 3 and 7. Remarks on this clone: Its specificity is not known.

TCRdb keeps only in-frame clones here, not all; method: immunoSEQ multiplex PCR. The sample gives about 45,000 clones, over 60% of which show up once; about 10% is in the top ten. The sequence was collected from a human donor who received a COVID-19 vaccine. Source: CD4+ T cells from PBMCs cultured without peptide, taken after COVID-19 vaccination.

The CDR3 reads CASSGTGELFF. The DNA of the CDR3 is TGTGCCAGCAGTGGGACCGGGGAGCTGTTTTTT. V and J are TRBV3-1 (or the pseudogene TRBV3-2) and TRBJ2-2; D gene ambiguous. CDR3 size: 11 residues. Germline loops: CDR1 LGHDT, CDR2 YNNKEL (reference sequence). Trimming shortened V by 6 bases and J by 5 bases, and 4 bases separated the two germline ends.